Listed below are T cell receptor beta chains from one sample, sequenced in a study of Graves' ophthalmopathy and Graves' hyperthyroidism. TCRdb processed the multiplex PCR reads anew with MiXCR; each CDR3 protein has one entry. The sample holds roughly 1.1 million distinct CDR3 sequences, 35% to 40% seen once. Source material: peripheral blood or thyroid tissue (not recorded which). These receptors all stem from an adult man with Graves' hyperthyroidism. CDR3s include the opening cysteine and the closing phenylalanine or tryptophan.

CDR3 protein	J gene	V gene
CASSVGGDQYYEQYF	TRBJ2-7	TRBV9
CASSQGPSEQYF	TRBJ2-7	TRBV3-1
CASSLLGHGELFF	TRBJ2-2	TRBV7-3
CATSDPGHGRKETQYF	TRBJ2-5	TRBV24-1
CASSESRLPPETQYF	TRBJ2-5	TRBV10-1
CASSLDTGTASEQYF	TRBJ2-7	TRBV5-1
CASSLSGENWRVDGYTF	TRBJ1-2	TRBV7-3
CASENRDRGYEQYF	TRBJ2-7	TRBV11-2
CASSQGRPLHF	TRBJ1-6	TRBV7-2
CASSRHRDLEQYF	TRBJ2-7	TRBV19
CSVRPGGGTGELYF	TRBJ2-7	TRBV29-1
CASSVVGGAEQYF	TRBJ2-7	TRBV9
CASSIWKETQYF	TRBJ2-5	TRBV12-3/TRBV12-4
CASSLGQGSEKLFF	TRBJ1-4	TRBV7-6
CASRPRQGSSYEQYF	TRBJ2-7	TRBV6-5
CASSFGRQGDYEQYF	TRBJ2-7	TRBV5-5
CASSLVGTLGNTEAFF	TRBJ1-1	TRBV7-2
CASSFEGHTEAFF	TRBJ1-1	TRBV7-2
CASQTGDQETQYF	TRBJ2-5	TRBV5-1
CVSSLGTSGMKTQYF	TRBJ2-5	TRBV11-3
CASSRRGNSYEQYF	TRBJ2-7	TRBV18
CATQTGEETQYF	TRBJ2-5	TRBV28
CIVSGTGSGYTF	TRBJ1-2	TRBV29-1
CASQEGAGAFQETQHF	TRBJ1-5	TRBV7-2
CASLSGRGSLSGDGAFF	TRBJ1-1	TRBV6-1
CASLEQGIGETQYF	TRBJ2-5	TRBV10-2
CSAFVSGNPKLNTGELYF	TRBJ2-7	TRBV29-1
CASRANYEQYF	TRBJ2-7	TRBV10-3
CASSQGPPREGSYEQYF	TRBJ2-7	TRBV4-1
CASSSQRRDRAESSGNTIYF	TRBJ1-3	TRBV7-8
CATQSGNQPQHF	TRBJ1-5	TRBV10-3
CASRLAAGELFF	TRBJ2-2	TRBV2
CASSLDLGVRETQYF	TRBJ2-5	TRBV11-2
CASSQVTGNNSPLHF	TRBJ1-6	TRBV4-1
CASSRDASAWDRQETQYF	TRBJ2-5	TRBV7-9
CSVERGYGTYVLTF	TRBJ2-6	TRBV29-1
CASSQETQGHSPLHF	TRBJ1-6	TRBV4-3
CASSAPDRTSGNTF	TRBJ1-2	TRBV9
CSARDRQGVQPQHF	TRBJ1-5	TRBV20-1
CASSSGTGLRDSPLHF	TRBJ1-6	TRBV6-5
CASSVDRPANNSPLHF	TRBJ1-6	TRBV25-1
CASRDGPYEQYF	TRBJ2-7	TRBV10-3
CASSLGSGDTGELFF	TRBJ2-2	TRBV5-1
CASSQQSLAGSNSPLHF	TRBJ1-6	TRBV7-9
CARDSLGQETQYF	TRBJ2-5	TRBV7-2
CSARDILDGTGGGLSNQPQHF	TRBJ1-5	TRBV20-1
CASRTSGIEQYF	TRBJ2-7	TRBV25-1
CASSPKGRNSPLHF	TRBJ1-6	TRBV14
CASSPQGYSYEQYF	TRBJ2-7	TRBV5-6
CASSPAAHEQYF	TRBJ2-7	TRBV11-2
CASNRGPTGSNEQFF	TRBJ2-1	TRBV19
CASSSLGHKGVGEQYF	TRBJ2-7	TRBV7-9
CASSFQEGYGYTF	TRBJ1-2	TRBV10-3